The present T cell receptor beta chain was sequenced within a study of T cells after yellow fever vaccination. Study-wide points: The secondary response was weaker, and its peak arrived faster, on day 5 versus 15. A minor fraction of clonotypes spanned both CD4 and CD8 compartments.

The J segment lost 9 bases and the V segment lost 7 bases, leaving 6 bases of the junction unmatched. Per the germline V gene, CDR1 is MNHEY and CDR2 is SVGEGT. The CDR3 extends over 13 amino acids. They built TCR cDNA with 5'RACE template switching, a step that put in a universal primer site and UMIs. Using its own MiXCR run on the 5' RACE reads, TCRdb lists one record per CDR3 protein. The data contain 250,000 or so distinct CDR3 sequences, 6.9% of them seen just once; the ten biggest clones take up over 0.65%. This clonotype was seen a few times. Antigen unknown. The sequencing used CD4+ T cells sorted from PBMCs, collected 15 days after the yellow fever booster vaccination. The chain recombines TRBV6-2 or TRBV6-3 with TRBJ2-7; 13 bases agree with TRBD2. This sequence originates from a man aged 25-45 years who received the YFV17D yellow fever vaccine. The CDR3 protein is CASTGTSGTGQYF. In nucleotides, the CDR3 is TGTGCCAGCACCGGGACTAGCGGGACCGGGCAGTACTTC.